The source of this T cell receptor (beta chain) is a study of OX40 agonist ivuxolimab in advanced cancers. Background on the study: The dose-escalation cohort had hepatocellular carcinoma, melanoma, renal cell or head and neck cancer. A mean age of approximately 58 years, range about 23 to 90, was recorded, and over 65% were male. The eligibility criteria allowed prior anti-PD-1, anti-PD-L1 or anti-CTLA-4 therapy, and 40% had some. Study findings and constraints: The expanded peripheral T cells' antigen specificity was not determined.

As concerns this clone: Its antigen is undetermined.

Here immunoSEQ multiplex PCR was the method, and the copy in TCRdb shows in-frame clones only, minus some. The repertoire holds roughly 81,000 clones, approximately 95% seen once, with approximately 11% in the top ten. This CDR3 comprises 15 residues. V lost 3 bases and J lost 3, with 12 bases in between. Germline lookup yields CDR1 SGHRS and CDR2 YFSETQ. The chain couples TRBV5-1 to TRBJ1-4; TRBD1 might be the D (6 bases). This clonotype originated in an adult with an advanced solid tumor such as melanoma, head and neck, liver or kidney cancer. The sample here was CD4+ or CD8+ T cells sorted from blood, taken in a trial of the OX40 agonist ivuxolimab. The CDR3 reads CASSSRQDPNEKLFF. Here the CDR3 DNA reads TGCGCCAGCAGCTCCCGACAGGATCCTAATGAAAAACTGTTTTTT.